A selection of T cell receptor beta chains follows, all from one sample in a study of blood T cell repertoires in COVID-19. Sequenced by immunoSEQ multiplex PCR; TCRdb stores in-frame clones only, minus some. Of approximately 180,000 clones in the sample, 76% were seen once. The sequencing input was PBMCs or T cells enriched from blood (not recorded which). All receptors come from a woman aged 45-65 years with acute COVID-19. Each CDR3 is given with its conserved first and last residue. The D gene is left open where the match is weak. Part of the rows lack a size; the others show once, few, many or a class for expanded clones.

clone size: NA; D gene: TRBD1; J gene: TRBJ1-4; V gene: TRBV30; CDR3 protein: CAWSVATGPEGEKLFF; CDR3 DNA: TGTGCCTGGAGTGTAGCGACAGGGCCAGAGGGTGAAAAACTGTTTTTT
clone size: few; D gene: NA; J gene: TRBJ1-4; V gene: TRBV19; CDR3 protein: CASSYTGNEKLFF; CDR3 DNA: TGTGCCAGTAGTTATACAGGGAATGAAAAACTGTTTTTT
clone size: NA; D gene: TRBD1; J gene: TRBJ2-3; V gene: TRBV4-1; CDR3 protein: CASSDDRVEGTDTQYF; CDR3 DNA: TGCGCCAGCAGCGATGACAGGGTCGAAGGCACAGATACGCAGTATTTT
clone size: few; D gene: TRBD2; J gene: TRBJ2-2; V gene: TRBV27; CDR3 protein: CASSFTRGGPNQNTGELFF; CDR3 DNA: TGTGCCAGCAGTTTCACCCGGGGGGGGCCGAACCAGAACACCGGGGAGCTGTTTTTT
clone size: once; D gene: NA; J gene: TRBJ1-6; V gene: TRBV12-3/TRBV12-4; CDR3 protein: CASTLGVSPPLHF; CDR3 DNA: TGTGCCAGCACTCTGGGAGTGTCACCCCCCCTCCACTTT
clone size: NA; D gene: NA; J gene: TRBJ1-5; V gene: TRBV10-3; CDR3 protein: CAIRRAGRDQPQHF; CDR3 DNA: TGTGCCATCAGGAGGGCCGGGCGCGATCAGCCCCAGCATTTT
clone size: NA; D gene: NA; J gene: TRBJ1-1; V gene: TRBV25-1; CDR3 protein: CASSEDPRTEAFF; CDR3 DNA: TGTGCCAGCAGTGAAGACCCTAGAACTGAAGCTTTCTTT
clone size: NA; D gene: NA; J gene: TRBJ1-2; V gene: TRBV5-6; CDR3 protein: CASSLAGEYGYTF; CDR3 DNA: TGTGCCAGCAGCTTGGCAGGGGAATATGGCTACACCTTC
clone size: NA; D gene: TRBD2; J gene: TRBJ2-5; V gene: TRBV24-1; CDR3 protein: CATEGVAGIQETQYF; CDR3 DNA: TGTGCCACCGAGGGGGTAGCGGGGATCCAAGAGACCCAGTACTTC
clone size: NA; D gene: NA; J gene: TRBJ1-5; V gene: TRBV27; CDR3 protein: CASSSRGRGRNQPQHF; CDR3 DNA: TGTGCCAGCAGTTCACGGGGGCGGGGGAGGAATCAGCCCCAGCATTTT
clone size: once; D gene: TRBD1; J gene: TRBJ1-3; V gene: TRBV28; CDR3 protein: CASSLTGAGNTIYF; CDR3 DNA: TGTGCCAGCAGTTTGACAGGGGCTGGAAACACCATATATTTT
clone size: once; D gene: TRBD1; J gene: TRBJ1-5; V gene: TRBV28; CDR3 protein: CASSSGQGRNQPQHF; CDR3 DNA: TGTGCCAGCAGTTCTGGACAGGGGAGGAATCAGCCCCAGCATTTT
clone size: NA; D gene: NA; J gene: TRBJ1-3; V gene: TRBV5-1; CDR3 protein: CASSSQGQSSGNTIYF; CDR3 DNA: TGCGCCAGCAGCTCCCAAGGACAGAGCTCTGGAAACACCATATATTTT
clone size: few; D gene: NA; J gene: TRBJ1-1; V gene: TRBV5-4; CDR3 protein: CASSPAGGQRFTEAFF; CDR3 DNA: TGTGCCAGCAGCCCGGCCGGGGGTCAGCGATTCACTGAAGCTTTCTTT
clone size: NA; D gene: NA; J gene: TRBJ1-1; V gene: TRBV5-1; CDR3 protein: CASSLFTASGGEAFF; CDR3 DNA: TGCGCCAGCAGCTTGTTTACCGCTTCCGGAGGTGAAGCTTTCTTT
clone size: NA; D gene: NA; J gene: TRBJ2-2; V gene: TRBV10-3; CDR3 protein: CAISEPGNTGELFF; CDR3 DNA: TGTGCCATCAGTGAGCCAGGAAACACCGGGGAGCTGTTTTTT
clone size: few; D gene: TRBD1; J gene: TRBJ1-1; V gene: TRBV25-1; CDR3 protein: CASSFTGVIDTEAFF; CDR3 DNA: TGTGCCAGCAGTTTTACAGGGGTCATTGACACTGAAGCTTTCTTT
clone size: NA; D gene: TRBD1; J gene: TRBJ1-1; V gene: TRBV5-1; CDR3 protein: CASSPGQVPEAFF; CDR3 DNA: TGCGCCAGCAGTCCGGGACAGGTGCCTGAAGCTTTCTTT
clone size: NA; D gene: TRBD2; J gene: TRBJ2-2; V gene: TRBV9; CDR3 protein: CASSVGLAGAGELFF; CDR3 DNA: TGTGCCAGCAGCGTAGGACTAGCGGGGGCCGGGGAGCTGTTTTTT
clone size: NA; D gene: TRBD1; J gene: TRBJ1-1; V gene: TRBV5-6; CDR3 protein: CASSLTDRAGTEAFF; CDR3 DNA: TGTGCCAGCAGCTTGACGGACAGGGCGGGGACTGAAGCTTTCTTT
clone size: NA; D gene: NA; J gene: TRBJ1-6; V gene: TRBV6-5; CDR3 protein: CASRVTRGGDSPLHF; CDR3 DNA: TGTGCCAGCAGAGTAACTAGGGGGGGGGATTCACCCCTCCACTTT
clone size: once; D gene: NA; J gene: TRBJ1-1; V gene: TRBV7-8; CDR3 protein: CASSSTGRNTEAFF; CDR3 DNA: TGTGCCAGCAGCTCGACAGGCCGGAACACTGAAGCTTTCTTT
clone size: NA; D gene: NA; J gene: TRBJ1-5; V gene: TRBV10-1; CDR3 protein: CASPTRALSNQPQHF; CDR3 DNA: TGCGCCAGCCCCACCAGGGCATTAAGCAATCAGCCCCAGCATTTT
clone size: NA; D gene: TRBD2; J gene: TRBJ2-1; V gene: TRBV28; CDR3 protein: CASSLAGSSYNEQFF; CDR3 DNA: TGTGCCAGCAGTCTAGCGGGGAGCTCCTACAATGAGCAGTTCTTC
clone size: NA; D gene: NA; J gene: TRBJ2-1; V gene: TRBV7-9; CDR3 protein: CASSPPGDNYNEQFF; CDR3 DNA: TGTGCCAGCAGCCCTCCCGGGGACAACTACAATGAGCAGTTCTTC
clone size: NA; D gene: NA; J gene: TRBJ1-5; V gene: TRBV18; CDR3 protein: CASSPPQVSNQPQHF; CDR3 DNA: TGTGCCAGCTCACCACCCCAGGTTAGCAATCAGCCCCAGCATTTT
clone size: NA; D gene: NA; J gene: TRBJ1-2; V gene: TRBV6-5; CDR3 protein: CASSYLPGGTNYGYTF; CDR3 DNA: TGTGCCAGCAGTTACTTACCGGGCGGGACTAACTATGGCTACACCTTC
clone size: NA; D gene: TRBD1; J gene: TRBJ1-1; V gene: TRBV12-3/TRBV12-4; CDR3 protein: CASSGQGASEAFF; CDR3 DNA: TGTGCCAGCAGTGGACAGGGGGCGAGTGAAGCTTTCTTT
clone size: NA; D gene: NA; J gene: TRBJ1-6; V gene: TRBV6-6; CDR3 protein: CASSWTAGNSPLHF; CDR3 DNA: TGTGCCAGCAGTTGGACCGCGGGTAATTCACCCCTCCACTTT
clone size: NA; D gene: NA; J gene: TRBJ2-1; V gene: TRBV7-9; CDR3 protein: CASSPTPYNEQFF; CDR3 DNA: TGTGCCAGCAGCCCAACACCCTACAATGAGCAGTTCTTC
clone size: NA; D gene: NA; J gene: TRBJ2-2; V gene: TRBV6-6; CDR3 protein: CASSQFVRELFF; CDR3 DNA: TGTGCCAGCAGCCAGTTTGTGAGGGAGCTGTTTTTT
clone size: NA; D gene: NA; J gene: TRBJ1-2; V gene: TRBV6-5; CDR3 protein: CASQDNNYGYTF; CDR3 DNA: TGTGCCAGCCAGGACAATAACTATGGCTACACCTTC
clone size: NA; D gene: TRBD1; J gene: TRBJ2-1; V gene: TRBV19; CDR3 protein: CASTQSLTGGSYNEQFF; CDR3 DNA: TGTGCCAGTACCCAATCCCTGACAGGGGGCTCCTACAATGAGCAGTTCTTC
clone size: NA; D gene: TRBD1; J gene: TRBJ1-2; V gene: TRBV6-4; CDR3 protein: CASRGTGGNGYTF; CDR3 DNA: TGTGCCAGCAGGGGAACAGGGGGCAATGGCTACACCTTC
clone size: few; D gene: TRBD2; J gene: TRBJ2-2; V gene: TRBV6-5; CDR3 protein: CASNRLAENTGELFF; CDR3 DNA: TGTGCCAGCAATAGGCTAGCGGAGAACACCGGGGAGCTGTTTTTT
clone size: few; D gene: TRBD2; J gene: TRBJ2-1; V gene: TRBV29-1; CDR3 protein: CSVVSGGPLDEQFF; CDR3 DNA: TGCAGCGTTGTCTCGGGGGGGCCCTTGGATGAGCAGTTCTTC
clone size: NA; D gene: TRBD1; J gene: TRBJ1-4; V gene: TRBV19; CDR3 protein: CASSIRAGGKFGATNEKLFF; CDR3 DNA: TGTGCCAGTAGTATACGGGCAGGGGGTAAATTTGGGGCAACTAATGAAAAACTGTTTTTT
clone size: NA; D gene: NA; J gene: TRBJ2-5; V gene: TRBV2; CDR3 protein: CASTRQGTQYF; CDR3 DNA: TGTGCCAGCACCCGCCAGGGGACCCAGTACTTC
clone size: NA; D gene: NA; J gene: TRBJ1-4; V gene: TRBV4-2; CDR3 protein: CASSQGEAVLNEEKLFF; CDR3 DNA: TGTGCCAGCAGCCAAGGCGAGGCGGTGCTAAATGAGGAAAAACTGTTTTTT
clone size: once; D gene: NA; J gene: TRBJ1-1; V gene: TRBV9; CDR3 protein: CASSVLVRDEAFF; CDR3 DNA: TGTGCCAGCAGCGTATTGGTCAGGGATGAAGCTTTCTTT
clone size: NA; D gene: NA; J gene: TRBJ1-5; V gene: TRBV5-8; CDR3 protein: CASSLGSGRQSHQPQHF; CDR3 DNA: TGTGCCAGCAGCTTGGGGTCAGGAAGACAGTCTCATCAGCCCCAGCATTTT
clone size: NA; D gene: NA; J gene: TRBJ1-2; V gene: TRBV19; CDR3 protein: CASSIAPGVNYGYTF; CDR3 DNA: TGTGCCAGTAGTATTGCTCCAGGGGTTAACTATGGCTACACCTTC
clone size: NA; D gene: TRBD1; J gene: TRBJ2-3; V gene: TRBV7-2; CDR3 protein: CASSPGQGGADTQYF; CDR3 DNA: TGTGCCAGCAGCCCGGGACAGGGAGGCGCAGATACGCAGTATTTT
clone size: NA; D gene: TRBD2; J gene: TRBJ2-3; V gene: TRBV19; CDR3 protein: CASSIPRGGPDTQYF; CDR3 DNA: TGTGCCAGTAGTATTCCGCGGGGGGGCCCAGATACGCAGTATTTT
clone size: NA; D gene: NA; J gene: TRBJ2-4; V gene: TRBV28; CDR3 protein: CASSLRYSKNIQYF; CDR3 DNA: TGTGCCAGCAGTTTGCGATACAGTAAAAACATTCAGTACTTC